The rows below give T cell receptor beta chains drawn from one sample of a study of blood T cell repertoires in COVID-19. Here immunoSEQ multiplex PCR was the method, and the copy in TCRdb shows in-frame clones only, minus some. Here the sample spans fewer than 350,000 clones, approximately 90% being singletons. The specimen was PBMCs or T cells enriched from blood (not recorded which). These receptors were obtained from a man aged 35 to 55 who had been exposed to COVID-19. Both conserved end residues are part of each CDR3. A D gene is named only where the DNA matches it firmly. Clone size is stated in some rows and not others, as once, few, many or a class when expanded.

cdr3_length: 10; clone_size: -; j_call: TRBJ1-2; v_call: TRBV19; d_call: -; cdr3_nt: TGTGCCAGTCGCGGGTATGGCTACACCTTC; cdr3_aa: CASRGYGYTF
cdr3_length: 13; clone_size: -; j_call: TRBJ1-2; v_call: TRBV5-6; d_call: -; cdr3_nt: TGTGCCAGCAGCCCACGAGCTAACTATGGCTACACCTTC; cdr3_aa: CASSPRANYGYTF
cdr3_length: 16; clone_size: -; j_call: TRBJ2-5; v_call: TRBV27; d_call: TRBD2; cdr3_nt: TGTGCCAGCAGTCCACGACTAGCGGGAGGGCAGGAGACCCAGTACTTC; cdr3_aa: CASSPRLAGGQETQYF
cdr3_length: 15; clone_size: -; j_call: TRBJ2-3; v_call: TRBV24-1; d_call: TRBD2; cdr3_nt: TGTGCCACCAGTGAGCGACTAGCGGGATCAGATACGCAGTATTTT; cdr3_aa: CATSERLAGSDTQYF
cdr3_length: 17; clone_size: -; j_call: TRBJ1-3; v_call: TRBV3-1/TRBV3-2; d_call: TRBD1; cdr3_nt: TGTGCCAGCAGCCAAGATTTTCGGACAGGCTCTGGAAACACCATATATTTT; cdr3_aa: CASSQDFRTGSGNTIYF
cdr3_length: 15; clone_size: -; j_call: TRBJ1-2; v_call: TRBV5-4; d_call: -; cdr3_nt: TGTGCCAGCAGCGAAGGCCAGGGGTCCGGTTATGGCTACACCTTC; cdr3_aa: CASSEGQGSGYGYTF
cdr3_length: 17; clone_size: once; j_call: TRBJ1-5; v_call: TRBV28; d_call: TRBD1; cdr3_nt: TGTGCCAGCAGAAATATCCGGGACAGGGGCACCAATCAGCCCCAGCATTTT; cdr3_aa: CASRNIRDRGTNQPQHF
cdr3_length: 17; clone_size: -; j_call: TRBJ2-5; v_call: TRBV27; d_call: TRBD1; cdr3_nt: TGTGCCAGCAGAAGTTCTGCCGGGACAGGGGGCTTAGAGACCCAGTACTTC; cdr3_aa: CASRSSAGTGGLETQYF
cdr3_length: 15; clone_size: -; j_call: TRBJ2-7; v_call: TRBV6-6; d_call: TRBD2; cdr3_nt: TGTGCCAGCAGTTCCCATAGCGGGAGCGGGGACGAGCAGTACTTC; cdr3_aa: CASSSHSGSGDEQYF
cdr3_length: 13; clone_size: -; j_call: TRBJ1-4; v_call: TRBV5-4; d_call: TRBD1; cdr3_nt: TGTGCCAGCAGCTCGGGACAGCTCGAAAAACTGTTTTTT; cdr3_aa: CASSSGQLEKLFF
cdr3_length: 15; clone_size: -; j_call: TRBJ1-4; v_call: TRBV27; d_call: -; cdr3_nt: TGTGCCAGCAGTGTCCGGGGGACTCGATTTGAAAAACTGTTTTTT; cdr3_aa: CASSVRGTRFEKLFF
cdr3_length: 15; clone_size: -; j_call: TRBJ2-7; v_call: TRBV10-3; d_call: TRBD2; cdr3_nt: TGTGCCATCAGTGAAGTAGCGGGTAGAGGGTACGAGCAGTACTTC; cdr3_aa: CAISEVAGRGYEQYF
cdr3_length: 16; clone_size: -; j_call: TRBJ2-1; v_call: TRBV10-3; d_call: TRBD2; cdr3_nt: TGTGCCATCAGTGAGTTTACTAGCGCCACCTACAATGAGCAGTTCTTC; cdr3_aa: CAISEFTSATYNEQFF
cdr3_length: 14; clone_size: few; j_call: TRBJ1-1; v_call: TRBV28; d_call: -; cdr3_nt: TGTGCCAGCAGTTTACAGGGAGGAAACACTGAAGCTTTCTTT; cdr3_aa: CASSLQGGNTEAFF
cdr3_length: 18; clone_size: -; j_call: TRBJ2-7; v_call: TRBV10-3; d_call: -; cdr3_nt: TGTGCCATCAGTGGCTCGTCAGGGGACCAAGGGTCCTCCAGAGTGCAGTACTTC; cdr3_aa: CAISGSSGDQGSSRVQYF
cdr3_length: 15; clone_size: -; j_call: TRBJ1-2; v_call: TRBV6-5; d_call: TRBD1; cdr3_nt: TGTGCCAGCAGTCCGATGACAGGGGGATACTATGGCTACACCTTC; cdr3_aa: CASSPMTGGYYGYTF
cdr3_length: 18; clone_size: -; j_call: TRBJ1-2; v_call: TRBV19; d_call: -; cdr3_nt: TGTGCCAGTAGTGGCCGTGGTGGTGGCAGGGGATCGGACTATGGCTACACCTTC; cdr3_aa: CASSGRGGGRGSDYGYTF
cdr3_length: 14; clone_size: -; j_call: TRBJ1-2; v_call: TRBV18; d_call: TRBD1; cdr3_nt: TGTGCCAGCTCACCACAGGGGGCGAACTATGGCTACACCTTC; cdr3_aa: CASSPQGANYGYTF
cdr3_length: 18; clone_size: -; j_call: TRBJ2-7; v_call: TRBV4-2; d_call: -; cdr3_nt: TGTGCCAGCAGCCAAGATCTGCTAGCGACCACCTTTTTCTACGAGCAGTACTTC; cdr3_aa: CASSQDLLATTFFYEQYF
cdr3_length: 15; clone_size: -; j_call: TRBJ2-1; v_call: TRBV19; d_call: -; cdr3_nt: TGTGCCAGTAGTACCTACCGGGACACCTACAATGAGCAGTTCTTC; cdr3_aa: CASSTYRDTYNEQFF
cdr3_length: 14; clone_size: -; j_call: TRBJ1-4; v_call: TRBV9; d_call: -; cdr3_nt: TGTGCCAGCAGCGAGGGGGTTAATAATGAAAAACTGTTTTTT; cdr3_aa: CASSEGVNNEKLFF
cdr3_length: 16; clone_size: -; j_call: TRBJ2-2; v_call: TRBV27; d_call: -; cdr3_nt: TGTGCCAGCAGCAATACTGGGAGGAAGAACACCGGGGAGCTGTTTTTT; cdr3_aa: CASSNTGRKNTGELFF
cdr3_length: 17; clone_size: -; j_call: TRBJ1-1; v_call: TRBV18; d_call: -; cdr3_nt: TGTGCCAGCTCACCACCGTGGACCGCGGGGTTCAACACTGAAGCTTTCTTT; cdr3_aa: CASSPPWTAGFNTEAFF
cdr3_length: 15; clone_size: -; j_call: TRBJ2-5; v_call: TRBV5-1; d_call: -; cdr3_nt: TGCGCCAGCAGCTCCAAAACTGGTTATGCAGAGACCCAGTACTTC; cdr3_aa: CASSSKTGYAETQYF
cdr3_length: 16; clone_size: -; j_call: TRBJ2-7; v_call: TRBV6-4; d_call: TRBD2; cdr3_nt: TGTGCCAGCAGTGACTCGGTAGCGGGATTGCCCTACGAGCAGTACTTC; cdr3_aa: CASSDSVAGLPYEQYF
cdr3_length: 15; clone_size: -; j_call: TRBJ1-6; v_call: TRBV6-1; d_call: TRBD1; cdr3_nt: TGTGCCAGCAGTGAAGTACAGGGGGACAATTCACCCCTCCACTTT; cdr3_aa: CASSEVQGDNSPLHF
cdr3_length: 15; clone_size: -; j_call: TRBJ1-2; v_call: TRBV3-1/TRBV3-2; d_call: TRBD1; cdr3_nt: TGTGCCAGCAGCCTCAAACAGGGGGCTTTGGATGGCTACACCTTC; cdr3_aa: CASSLKQGALDGYTF
cdr3_length: 16; clone_size: -; j_call: TRBJ2-1; v_call: TRBV7-2; d_call: TRBD2; cdr3_nt: TGTGCCAGCAGCCTGACTAGCGGGACCTACTACAATGAGCAGTTCTTC; cdr3_aa: CASSLTSGTYYNEQFF
cdr3_length: 14; clone_size: -; j_call: TRBJ1-3; v_call: TRBV10-3; d_call: -; cdr3_nt: TGTGCCATCAGTGGGACTAACTCTGGAAACACCATATATTTT; cdr3_aa: CAISGTNSGNTIYF
cdr3_length: 15; clone_size: -; j_call: TRBJ2-2; v_call: TRBV29-1; d_call: -; cdr3_nt: TGCAGCGTTGAAAACCGGGATTCGGCCACCGGGGAGCTGTTTTTT; cdr3_aa: CSVENRDSATGELFF
cdr3_length: 13; clone_size: -; j_call: TRBJ2-1; v_call: TRBV19; d_call: -; cdr3_nt: TGTGCCAGTAGTAACCTTCCTATTAATGAGCAGTTCTTC; cdr3_aa: CASSNLPINEQFF
cdr3_length: 15; clone_size: -; j_call: TRBJ1-1; v_call: TRBV25-1; d_call: -; cdr3_nt: TGTGCCAGCAGTATTCCGTCCTATGCGTGGACTGAAGCTTTCTTT; cdr3_aa: CASSIPSYAWTEAFF
cdr3_length: 18; clone_size: -; j_call: TRBJ1-4; v_call: TRBV2; d_call: -; cdr3_nt: TGTGCCAGCAGTGAAGCGCTTCAGAGGGTTACAACTAATGAAAAACTGTTTTTT; cdr3_aa: CASSEALQRVTTNEKLFF
cdr3_length: 11; clone_size: -; j_call: TRBJ1-2; v_call: TRBV28; d_call: -; cdr3_nt: TGTGCCAGCAGTCGCACAGGGGGCTACACCTTC; cdr3_aa: CASSRTGGYTF
cdr3_length: 15; clone_size: -; j_call: TRBJ2-7; v_call: TRBV27; d_call: -; cdr3_nt: TGTGCCAGCAGTTCCGCTAGGACAGAATCCTACGAGCAGTACTTC; cdr3_aa: CASSSARTESYEQYF
cdr3_length: 13; clone_size: -; j_call: TRBJ2-2; v_call: TRBV13; d_call: -; cdr3_nt: TGTGCCAGCAGGAGAGCAGGGGCCGGGGAGCTGTTTTTT; cdr3_aa: CASRRAGAGELFF
cdr3_length: 14; clone_size: -; j_call: TRBJ1-5; v_call: TRBV29-1; d_call: -; cdr3_nt: TGCAGCGTTGGTGACGGGGGGTCGGGTCAGCCCCAGCATTTT; cdr3_aa: CSVGDGGSGQPQHF
cdr3_length: 15; clone_size: -; j_call: TRBJ2-7; v_call: TRBV14; d_call: TRBD2; cdr3_nt: TGTGCCAGCAGCCAAGACCCTAGCGGGTACTACGAGCAGTACTTC; cdr3_aa: CASSQDPSGYYEQYF
cdr3_length: 16; clone_size: -; j_call: TRBJ2-4; v_call: TRBV10-3; d_call: TRBD2; cdr3_nt: TGTGCCATCAGTTCGACTAGCGGGAGTACCAAAAACATTCAGTACTTC; cdr3_aa: CAISSTSGSTKNIQYF
cdr3_length: 16; clone_size: -; j_call: TRBJ1-1; v_call: TRBV6-2/TRBV6-3; d_call: -; cdr3_nt: TGTGCCAGCAGTTACGCTTCGAGCCGGGTGAACACTGAAGCTTTCTTT; cdr3_aa: CASSYASSRVNTEAFF
cdr3_length: 14; clone_size: -; j_call: TRBJ2-1; v_call: TRBV7-3; d_call: TRBD2; cdr3_nt: TGTGCCAGCAGCCAAGGGACTAGCGTTGATGAGCAGTTCTTC; cdr3_aa: CASSQGTSVDEQFF
cdr3_length: 13; clone_size: -; j_call: TRBJ1-1; v_call: TRBV30; d_call: -; cdr3_nt: TGTGCCTGGAGCAAGTCTAGGGGGACTGAAGCTTTCTTT; cdr3_aa: CAWSKSRGTEAFF
cdr3_length: 18; clone_size: -; j_call: TRBJ2-7; v_call: TRBV21-1; d_call: -; cdr3_nt: TGTGCCAGCAGGGACAGGGTGACGGGACTCCCAAATGTCTACGAGCAGTACTTC; cdr3_aa: CASRDRVTGLPNVYEQYF
cdr3_length: 19; clone_size: -; j_call: TRBJ2-2; v_call: TRBV7-9; d_call: TRBD2; cdr3_nt: TGTGCCAGCAGCTTAGACCCGGGACTAGCGGGAGGGCGCACCGGGGAGCTGTTTTTT; cdr3_aa: CASSLDPGLAGGRTGELFF
cdr3_length: 12; clone_size: -; j_call: TRBJ2-7; v_call: TRBV27; d_call: -; cdr3_nt: TGTGCCAGCAGTCCCGGTCCCTACGAGCAGTACTTC; cdr3_aa: CASSPGPYEQYF
cdr3_length: 15; clone_size: -; j_call: TRBJ1-2; v_call: TRBV9; d_call: TRBD1; cdr3_nt: TGTGCCAGCAGCGATAGACAGGGAGATTTCTATGGCTACACCTTC; cdr3_aa: CASSDRQGDFYGYTF
cdr3_length: 13; clone_size: -; j_call: TRBJ2-3; v_call: TRBV6-4; d_call: TRBD2; cdr3_nt: TGTGCCGACAGGGCTAGCGGGAGTGATACGCAGTATTTT; cdr3_aa: CADRASGSDTQYF
cdr3_length: 13; clone_size: -; j_call: TRBJ1-1; v_call: TRBV7-6; d_call: TRBD1; cdr3_nt: TGTGCCACCTCAGACAGGGCGGAGACTGAAGCTTTCTTT; cdr3_aa: CATSDRAETEAFF
cdr3_length: 13; clone_size: -; j_call: TRBJ1-1; v_call: TRBV5-1; d_call: -; cdr3_nt: TGCGCCAGCAGCTTGGTCAGAGAGGCTGAAGCTTTCTTT; cdr3_aa: CASSLVREAEAFF
cdr3_length: 17; clone_size: -; j_call: TRBJ2-3; v_call: TRBV7-2; d_call: TRBD2; cdr3_nt: TGTGCCAGCAGCTTAGTCCGGAGCGGGAGGGCCACAGATACGCAGTATTTT; cdr3_aa: CASSLVRSGRATDTQYF
cdr3_length: 15; clone_size: -; j_call: TRBJ2-7; v_call: TRBV21-1; d_call: -; cdr3_nt: TGTGCCAGCAGCATTCGATCAGCGGGAGCCTACGAGCAGTACTTC; cdr3_aa: CASSIRSAGAYEQYF
cdr3_length: 15; clone_size: -; j_call: TRBJ1-1; v_call: TRBV12-5; d_call: -; cdr3_nt: TGTGCTAGTGGTTTGGGACAGCAAGAGAACACTGAAGCTTTCTTT; cdr3_aa: CASGLGQQENTEAFF
cdr3_length: 16; clone_size: -; j_call: TRBJ2-3; v_call: TRBV29-1; d_call: -; cdr3_nt: TGCAGCGTCTCAGGGCCGAATACACTATTCACAGATACGCAGTATTTT; cdr3_aa: CSVSGPNTLFTDTQYF
cdr3_length: 15; clone_size: -; j_call: TRBJ2-1; v_call: TRBV25-1; d_call: -; cdr3_nt: TGTGCCAGCAGTGATGATTCACGTTCGCCTCGGGAGCAGTTCTTC; cdr3_aa: CASSDDSRSPREQFF
cdr3_length: 12; clone_size: -; j_call: TRBJ1-1; v_call: TRBV15; d_call: TRBD1; cdr3_nt: TGTGCCACCAGCACAGGGGGGACTGAAGCTTTCTTT; cdr3_aa: CATSTGGTEAFF